The 19 T cell receptor beta chains listed next were all sequenced from one sample in a study of early T cells in non-severe SARS-CoV-2 infection. One entry per CDR3 protein, called by TCRdb with MiXCR from the 5' RACE reads. The data hold tens of thousands of distinct CDR3 sequences, with 11% observed a single time. The starting material was whole blood, obtained at baseline. Receptors originate from an adult who was a healthcare worker with PCR-confirmed SARS-CoV-2 infection or an uninfected control (not recorded which).

This clonotype was recorded a few times. V and J are TRBV7-3 and TRBJ2-5; 10 bases fit TRBD2. The ends lost 4 bases at V and 6 bases at J; junction bases unmatched: 5. The CDR3 extends over 14 amino acids. The V gene's germline CDR1 is SGHTA and CDR2 FQGTGA. Written as DNA, the CDR3 is TGTGCCAGCAGCTCCCTAGCGGGGGTACAGACCCAGTACTTC. Translated: CASSSLAGVQTQYF.

This clonotype was detected ten times or more. The chain is built from TRBV2 and TRBJ2-7; D is perhaps TRBD1 (5 bases). CDR3 length equals 14 residues. V shed 5 bases and J shed 5 bases, with 16 bases lying between them. CDR1 and CDR2 (germline): SNHLY, FYNNEI. DNA of the CDR3: TGTGCCAGCAGTACCGGACAAGGGGCTAACGAGCAGTACTTC. Its translation is CASSTGQGANEQYF. Drawing the rest from reference TRBV2 and TRBJ2-7, the complete variable domain is EPEVTQTPSHQVTQMGQEVILRCVPISNHLYFYWYRQILGQKVEFLVSFYNNEISEKSEIFDDQFSVERPDGSNFTLKIRSTKLEDSAMYFCASSTGQGANEQYFGPGTRLTVT.

This clonotype was observed many times. The chain is built from TRBV7-2 and TRBJ1-3, with 7 bases identical to TRBD1. V lost 1 base and J lost 0; bases outside the gene matches: 6. The CDR3 loop spans 17 amino acids. The V gene's germline CDR1 is SGHTA and CDR2 FQGNSA. The CDR3 region has the DNA TGTGCCAGCAGCTTAGATAACAGGGGCCTCTCTGGAAACACCATATATTTT. Protein sequence: CASSLDNRGLSGNTIYF.

Comments on this clonotype: A read error is possible here, since a much larger clone lies one base away. The genes are TRBV21-1 and TRBJ2-7; the table gives TRBD2 as D, unverified against the DNA. TRBV21-1 is marked as a pseudogene. The CDR3 has 15 residues. CDR3 DNA sequence: TGTGCCCGAGACCGGACTCAGAAGGCCGAATACGAGCAGTACTTC. It encodes CARDRTQKAEYEQYF.

The chain combines TRBV6-2 or TRBV6-3 with TRBJ2-5; the D is unclear. The germline V and J ends were trimmed by 7 bases and 11 bases, with 23 bases remaining between them. Germline assignment: CDR1 MNHEY and CDR2 SVGEGT. This CDR3 has 14 residues. CDR3: CASTFTPGPTMQYF. CDR3 DNA: TGTGCCAGCACTTTTACTCCGGGCCCCACAATGCAGTACTTC.

This clonotype has a single count. A read error is possible here, since a much larger clone lies one base away. The rearrangement links TRBV7-2 to TRBJ1-3; D call uncertain. Germline values: CDR1 SGHTA, CDR2 FQGNSA. Trimming shortened V by 5 bases and J by 0 bases, and 8 bases separated the two germline ends. This CDR3 is built from 14 residues. The CDR3 bases are TGTGCCAGCAGCCCCTCTATCTCTGGAAACACCATATATTTT. Encoded protein: CASSPSISGNTIYF.

The chain links TRBV29-1 to TRBJ1-1; unclear D gene. Germline CDR1 SQVTM, CDR2 ANQGSEA. Trimming stripped 3 bases from V and 4 bases from J, with 15 bases between. The CDR3 is made up of 14 amino acids. The CDR3 DNA reads TGCAGCGTTGAGCCCAGGCTCCGGTTCACTGAAGCTTTCTTT. Protein product: CSVEPRLRFTEAFF.

This clonotype occurred a few times. The chain has TRBV27 and TRBJ2-3, with TRBD2 as a possible D gene (5 bases). V lost 9 bases to trimming and J lost 5 bases, with 18 bases between them. The CDR3 covers 14 residues. Germline-derived CDR1 and CDR2 are MNHEY and SMNVEV (reference sequence). The CDR3 DNA follows: TGTGCCAGTAACCCGGCGGGCCGGGTAGATACGCAGTATTTT. Its translation: CASNPAGRVDTQYF.

There are a few counts of this clonotype. The chain carries TRBV29-1 and TRBJ1-1; no reliable D call. CDR1 and CDR2 (germline): SQVTM, ANQGSEA. Trimming took 2 bases from V and 5 from J, leaving 6 bases between them. CDR3 length equals 11 residues. Here the CDR3 reads CSVEPQTEAFF. CDR3 in DNA: TGCAGCGTTGAACCGCAGACTGAAGCTTTCTTT. The variable domain in full, with the rest retrieved from reference TRBV29-1 and TRBJ1-1, is SAVISQKPSRDICQRGTSLTIQCQVDSQVTMMFWYRQQPGQSLTLIATANQGSEATYESGFVIDKFPISRPNLTFSTLTVSNMSPEDSSIYLCSVEPQTEAFFGQGTRLTVV.

This clonotype was recorded at least ten times. The V call is TRBV7-2, the J call TRBJ1-1; no definite D call. CDR3 length equals 13 residues. Germline CDR1 is SGHTA and CDR2 is FQGNSA. Trimming removed 3 bases at V and 8 bases at J, with 13 bases between. The CDR3 spells CASSFEGQREAFF. CDR3 DNA sequence: TGTGCCAGCAGCTTCGAAGGCCAGCGGGAAGCTTTCTTT.

This clonotype has a handful of counts. The J gene is TRBJ2-1, the V gene TRBV7-9, with a possible D match to TRBD2 (6 bases). Germline-derived CDR1 and CDR2 are SEHNR and FQNEAQ (reference sequence). Trimming cost V 5 bases and J 3 bases, with 20 bases left between them. This CDR3 comprises 17 residues. CDR3 protein: CASSPGTSGSIYNEQFF. The CDR3 DNA reads as TGTGCCAGCAGCCCTGGGACTTCAGGATCCATCTACAATGAGCAGTTCTTC.

In its sample, this clonotype ranks as medium-sized. The V call is TRBV25-1, the J call TRBJ2-3, with D possibly TRBD1 on 6 matching bases. The CDR3 sequence is 14 residues long. Trimming removed 6 bases from V and 2 bases from J, with 12 bases in between. Germline CDR1 MGHDK, CDR2 SYGVNS. CDR3 in amino acids: CASSVGDNTDTQYF. The CDR3 DNA sequence: TGTGCCAGCAGCGTAGGGGACAACACAGATACGCAGTATTTT.

There are a few counts of this clonotype. This sequence joins TRBV7-2 and TRBJ2-3, with D perhaps matching TRBD1 or TRBD2 (6 bases each). The length of the CDR3 is 15 residues. The germline gives CDR1 SGHTA, CDR2 FQGNSA. V was shortened by 5 bases and J by 2 bases, with 14 bases between the two germline ends. The CDR3 DNA reads TGTGCCAGCAGCAAGGGGGGTACCCTCACAGATACGCAGTATTTT. This codes for CASSKGGTLTDTQYF.

Comments on this clonotype: Since a much larger clone is just one base distant, this may be a read error. Here the CDR3 omits its conserved ending phenylalanine or tryptophan, so a read error is the likely source. The CDR3: CASSSLQGLETQYS. In nucleotides, the CDR3 is TGTGCCAGCAGCTCTCTACAGGGGTTGGAGACCCAGTACTCC. The chain uses TRBV7-8 and TRBJ2-5, with TRBD1 matching 7 bases. Germline CDR1 and CDR2: SGHVS and FQNEAQ. Trimming removed 4 bases from V and 5 bases from J; junction bases left unmatched: 7. The CDR3 is 14 amino acids.

This clonotype was recorded at least ten times. The chain has TRBV2 and TRBJ2-7, with D possibly matching TRBD1 (6 bases). Per the germline V gene, CDR1 is SNHLY and CDR2 is FYNNEI. Trimming cost V 7 bases and J 0 bases, with 10 bases left between them. This CDR3 is 13 amino acids long. The CDR3 sequence is CASTSRGSYEQYF. The CDR3 DNA follows: TGTGCCAGCACCTCCAGGGGCTCCTACGAGCAGTACTTC.

This clonotype occurred a few times. The chain employs TRBV7-3 and TRBJ1-1; the D gene is possibly TRBD1 (5 bases). This CDR3 region has 13 residues. The germline V gene encodes CDR1 SGHTA and CDR2 FQGTGA. V was pared by 4 bases and J by 1 base, with 7 bases between. The chain's CDR3 is CASSSDRNTEAFF. The CDR3 DNA reads TGTGCCAGCAGCTCCGACAGGAACACTGAAGCTTTCTTT.

In this sample, this clonotype turned up many times. This chain uses TRBV6-6 with TRBJ1-2; unclear D gene. The CDR3 loop spans 12 amino acids. Germline CDR1 and CDR2: MNHNY and SVGAGI (reference sequence). V was trimmed by 8 bases and J by 3 bases, leaving 10 bases between them. CDR3 sequence (DNA): TGTGCCAGCCAACGTAAAGACTATGGCTACACCTTC. Protein product: CASQRKDYGYTF.

This clonotype showed up just a few times. The V gene is TRBV11-2, the J gene TRBJ1-2; D is uncertain. The CDR3 covers 14 residues. From germline, CDR1 is SGHAT and CDR2 FQNNGV. V gave up 2 bases and J gave up 6 bases, with 13 bases separating them. CDR3 amino acids: CASSLKGRTDGYTF. The CDR3 region has the DNA TGTGCCAGCAGCTTAAAGGGCAGAACGGATGGCTACACCTTC.

The chain couples TRBV5-5 to TRBJ2-1; D not resolved. Per germline, CDR1 SGHKS and CDR2 YYEKEE (reference sequence). Between the trimmed V and J ends, which lost 2 bases and 4 bases, there was a span of 16 bases. The CDR3 spans 16 residues. CDR3 region: CASSFILVSRYNEQFF. In DNA, the CDR3 is TGTGCCAGCAGCTTTATTCTGGTTTCGCGGTACAATGAGCAGTTCTTC.